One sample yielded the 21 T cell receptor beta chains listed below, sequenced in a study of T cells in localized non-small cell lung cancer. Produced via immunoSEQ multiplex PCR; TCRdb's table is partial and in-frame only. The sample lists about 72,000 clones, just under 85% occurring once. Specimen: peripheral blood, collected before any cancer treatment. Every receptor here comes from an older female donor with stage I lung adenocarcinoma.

CDR3 in amino acids: CASSPEGLGAGELFF. As DNA, the CDR3 is TGCGCCAGCAGCCCAGAGGGGTTGGGGGCCGGGGAGCTGTTTTTT. The chain carries TRBV5-1 and TRBJ2-2; D may match TRBD1 or TRBD2 (5 bases each). The CDR3 has 15 amino acids. Trimming took 4 bases from V and 6 from J, leaving 16 bases between them. In germline, CDR1 is SGHRS, CDR2 YFSETQ.

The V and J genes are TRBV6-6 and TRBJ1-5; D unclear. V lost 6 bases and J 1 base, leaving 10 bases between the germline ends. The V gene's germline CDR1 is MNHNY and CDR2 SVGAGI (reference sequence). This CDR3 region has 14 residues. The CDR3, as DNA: TGTGCCAGCAGCCCCGACACGAGCAATCAGCCCCAGCATTTT. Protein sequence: CASSPDTSNQPQHF.

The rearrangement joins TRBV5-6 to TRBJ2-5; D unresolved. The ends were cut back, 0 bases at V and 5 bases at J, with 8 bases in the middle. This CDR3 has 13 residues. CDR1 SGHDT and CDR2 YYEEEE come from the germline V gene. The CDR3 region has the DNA TGTGCCAGCAGCTTGGTTGCCCCGGAGACCCAGTACTTC. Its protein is CASSLVAPETQYF.

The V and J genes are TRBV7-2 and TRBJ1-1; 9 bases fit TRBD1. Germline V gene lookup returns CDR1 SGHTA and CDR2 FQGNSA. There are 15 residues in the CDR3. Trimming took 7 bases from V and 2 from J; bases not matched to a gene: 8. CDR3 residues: CASTLDRGENTEAFF. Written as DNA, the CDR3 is TGTGCCAGCACCCTGGACAGGGGTGAAAACACTGAAGCTTTCTTT. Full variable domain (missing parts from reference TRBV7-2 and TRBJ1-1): GAGVSQSPSNKVTEKGKDVELRCDPISGHTALYWYRQSLGQGLEFLIYFQGNSAPDKSGLPSDRFSAERTGGSVSTLTIQRTQQEDSAVYLCASTLDRGENTEAFFGQGTRLTVV.

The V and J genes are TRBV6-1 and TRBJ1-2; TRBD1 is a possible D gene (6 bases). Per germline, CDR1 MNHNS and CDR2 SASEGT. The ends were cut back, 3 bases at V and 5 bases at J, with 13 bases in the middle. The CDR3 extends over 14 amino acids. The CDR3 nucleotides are TGTGCCAGCAGTGACCCGGGACATTTTTATGGCTACACCTTC. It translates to CASSDPGHFYGYTF.

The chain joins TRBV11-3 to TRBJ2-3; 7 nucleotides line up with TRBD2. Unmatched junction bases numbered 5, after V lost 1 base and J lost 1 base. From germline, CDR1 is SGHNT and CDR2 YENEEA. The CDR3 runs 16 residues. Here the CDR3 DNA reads TGTGCCAGCAGCTTAGGGTGGAGCGGGGGCACAGATACGCAGTATTTT. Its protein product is CASSLGWSGGTDTQYF.

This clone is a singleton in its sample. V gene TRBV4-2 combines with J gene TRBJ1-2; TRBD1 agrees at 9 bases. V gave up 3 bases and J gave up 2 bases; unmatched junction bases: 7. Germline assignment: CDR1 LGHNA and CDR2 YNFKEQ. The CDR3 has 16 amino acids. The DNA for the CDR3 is TGTGCCAGCAGCCAGGCCGGGACAGGGTTCAACTATGGCTACACCTTC. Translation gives CASSQAGTGFNYGYTF.

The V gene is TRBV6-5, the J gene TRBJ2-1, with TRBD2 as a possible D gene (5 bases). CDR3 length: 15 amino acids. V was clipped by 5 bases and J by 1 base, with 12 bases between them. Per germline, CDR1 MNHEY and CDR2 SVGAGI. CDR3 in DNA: TGTGCCAGCAGTACCTCAGGCGGGTCCTACAATGAGCAGTTCTTC. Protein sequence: CASSTSGGSYNEQFF.

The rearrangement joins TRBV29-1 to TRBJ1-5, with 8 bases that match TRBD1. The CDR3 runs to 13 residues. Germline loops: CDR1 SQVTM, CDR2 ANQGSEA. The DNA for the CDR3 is TGCAGTGGGTCAGGGGGCGCGGGTCAGCCCCAGCATTTT. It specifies CSGSGGAGQPQHF.

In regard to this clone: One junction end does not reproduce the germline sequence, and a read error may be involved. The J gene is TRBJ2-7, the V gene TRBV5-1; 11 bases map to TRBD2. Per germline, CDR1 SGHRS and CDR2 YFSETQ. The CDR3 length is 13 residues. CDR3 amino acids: CASSLRLAGTRHF. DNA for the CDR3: TGCGCCAGCAGCTTGAGACTAGCGGGAACCAGGCACTTC.

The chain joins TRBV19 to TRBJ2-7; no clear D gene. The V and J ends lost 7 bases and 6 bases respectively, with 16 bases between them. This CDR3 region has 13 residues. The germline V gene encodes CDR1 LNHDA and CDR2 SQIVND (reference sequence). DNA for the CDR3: TGTGCCAGTACTGCGGAAGCTGTGGGCGAGCAGTACTTC. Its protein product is CASTAEAVGEQYF.

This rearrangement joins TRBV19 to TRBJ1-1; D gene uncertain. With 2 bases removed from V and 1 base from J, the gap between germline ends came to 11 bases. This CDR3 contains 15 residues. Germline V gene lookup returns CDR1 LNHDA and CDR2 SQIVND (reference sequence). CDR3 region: CASSISSRGNTEAFF. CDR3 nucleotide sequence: TGTGCCAGTAGTATAAGTTCCCGGGGGAACACTGAAGCTTTCTTT.

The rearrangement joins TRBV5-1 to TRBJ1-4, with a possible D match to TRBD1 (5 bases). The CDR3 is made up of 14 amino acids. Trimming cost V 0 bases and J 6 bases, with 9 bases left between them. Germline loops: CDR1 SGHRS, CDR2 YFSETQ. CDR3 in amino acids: CASSLGQRDEKLFF. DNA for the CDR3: TGCGCCAGCAGCTTGGGACAGAGAGATGAAAAACTGTTTTTT.

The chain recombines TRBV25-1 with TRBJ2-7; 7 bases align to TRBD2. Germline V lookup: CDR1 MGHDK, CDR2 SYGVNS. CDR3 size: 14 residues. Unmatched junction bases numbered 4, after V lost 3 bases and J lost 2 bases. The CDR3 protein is CASSEGDYPYEQYF. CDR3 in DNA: TGTGCCAGCAGTGAGGGGGACTACCCCTACGAGCAGTACTTC.

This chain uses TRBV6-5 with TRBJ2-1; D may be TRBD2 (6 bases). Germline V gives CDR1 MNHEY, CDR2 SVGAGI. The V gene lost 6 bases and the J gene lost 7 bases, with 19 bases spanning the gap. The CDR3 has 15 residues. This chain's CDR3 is CASSKPGLLINEQFF. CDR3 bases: TGTGCCAGCAGCAAACCGGGACTTTTAATTAATGAGCAGTTCTTC.

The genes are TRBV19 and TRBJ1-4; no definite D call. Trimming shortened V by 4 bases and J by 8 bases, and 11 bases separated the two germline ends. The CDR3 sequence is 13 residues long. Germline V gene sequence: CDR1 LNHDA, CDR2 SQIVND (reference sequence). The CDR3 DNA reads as TGTGCCAGTAGTAATGCAGGAAACGAAAAACTGTTTTTT. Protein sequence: CASSNAGNEKLFF.

CDR3 sequence: CASSDWAQETQYF. The CDR3 DNA reads as TGTGCCAGCAGTGACTGGGCCCAAGAGACCCAGTACTTC. The chain uses TRBV6-1 and TRBJ2-5, with D hard to call. V was shortened by 3 bases and J by 1 base, with 6 bases between the two germline ends. From germline, CDR1 is MNHNS and CDR2 SASEGT. The CDR3 spans 13 residues.

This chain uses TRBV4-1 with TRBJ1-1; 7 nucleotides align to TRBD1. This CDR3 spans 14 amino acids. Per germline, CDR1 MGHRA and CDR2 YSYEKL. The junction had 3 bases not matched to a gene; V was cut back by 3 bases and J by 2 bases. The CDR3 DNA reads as TGCGCCAGCAGCCATGGGACAGAAAACACTGAAGCTTTCTTT. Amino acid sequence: CASSHGTENTEAFF.

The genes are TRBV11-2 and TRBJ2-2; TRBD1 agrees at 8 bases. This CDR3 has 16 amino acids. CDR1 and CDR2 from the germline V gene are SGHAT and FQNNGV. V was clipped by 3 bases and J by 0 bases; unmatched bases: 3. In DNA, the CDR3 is TGTGCCAGCAGCTTGATGGGACAGGCGAACACCGGGGAGCTGTTTTTT. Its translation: CASSLMGQANTGELFF.

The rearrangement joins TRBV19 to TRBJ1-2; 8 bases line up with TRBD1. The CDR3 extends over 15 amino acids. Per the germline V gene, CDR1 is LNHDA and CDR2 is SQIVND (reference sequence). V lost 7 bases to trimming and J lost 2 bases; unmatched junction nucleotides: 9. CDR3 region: CASTFSDRVNYGYTF. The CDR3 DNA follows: TGTGCCAGTACCTTTTCGGACAGGGTAAACTATGGCTACACCTTC.

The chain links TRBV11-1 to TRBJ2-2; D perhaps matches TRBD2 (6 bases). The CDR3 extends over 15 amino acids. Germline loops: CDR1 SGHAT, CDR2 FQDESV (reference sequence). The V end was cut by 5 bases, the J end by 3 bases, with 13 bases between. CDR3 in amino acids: CASSQVREDTGELFF. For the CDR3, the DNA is TGTGCCAGCAGCCAAGTGAGGGAGGACACCGGGGAGCTGTTTTTT.